The clone carrying this T cell receptor (beta chain) was seen a handful of times. What it binds is unknown. This sample is drawn from a study of post-analysis software for immune sequencing data. For the study at large: Courses of disease covered relapsing-remitting, secondary progressive and progressive-relapsing multiple sclerosis.

Unique molecular identifiers were carried by the TCR beta cDNA libraries. Around 500,000 cDNA molecules came from approximately 1 to 10 million T cells. Each CDR3 protein gets one entry after TCRdb re-called the PCR reads with MiXCR. Of about 400,000 distinct CDR3 sequences listed, around a third were seen once; the top ten hold about an eighth. Study results and limitations: Controls had significantly higher normalized Chao1 diversity than multiple sclerosis patients. The authors found that F measure strongly co-clustered same-batch samples.

Sequencing was performed on blood. The clonotype was recovered from a girl aged 10 to 17 with multiple sclerosis.

This CDR3 reads CSVPRNTGELFF. The DNA for the CDR3 is TGCAGCGTTCCCCGTAACACCGGGGAGCTGTTTTTT. J is TRBJ2-2 and V is TRBV29-1; D is uncertain. The CDR3 covers 12 residues. With 5 bases removed from V and 2 bases from J, the gap between germline ends came to 6 bases. Germline CDR1 reads SQVTM; CDR2 reads ANQGSEA.